These 28 T cell receptor beta chains were sequenced from one sample in a study of T cells after yellow fever vaccination. One entry per CDR3 protein results from TCRdb running MiXCR on the 5' RACE reads. The sample lists some 170,000 distinct CDR3 sequences, approximately 9.7% occurring once. The sequenced sample was CD8+ T cells sorted from PBMCs, obtained 45 days after the yellow fever booster vaccination. The receptors shown here come from a man aged 18 to 35 who received the YFV17D yellow fever vaccine.

This clonotype came up a few times. The chain links TRBV6-5 to TRBJ1-3; possible D gene TRBD1, 6 bases. Germline-derived CDR1 and CDR2 are MNHEY and SVGAGI. The CDR3 is made up of 14 amino acids. Trimming took 8 bases from V and 4 from J, leaving 15 bases between them. Here the CDR3 reads CASYEQGIGNTIYF. The CDR3 DNA follows: TGTGCCAGCTACGAACAGGGTATAGGAAACACCATATATTTT.

This clonotype occurred a few times. This sequence joins TRBV4-2 and TRBJ2-2; TRBD1 is a possible D gene (5 bases). Trimming stripped 6 bases from V and 1 base from J, with 15 bases between. The CDR3 contains 16 residues. Germline CDR1 reads LGHNA; CDR2 reads YNFKEQ. The CDR3 region has the DNA TGTGCCAGCAGGGACCCAGGGATGGGGAACACCGGGGAGCTGTTTTTT. Protein sequence: CASRDPGMGNTGELFF.

This clonotype appeared a few times. This chain connects TRBV19 to TRBJ2-7; unclear D gene. Between the trimmed V and J ends, which lost 4 bases and 6 bases, there was a span of 10 bases. Germline V gene data show CDR1 as LNHDA and CDR2 as SQIVND (reference sequence). The CDR3 extends over 12 amino acids. CDR3 in DNA: TGTGCCAGTAGTACCTCATTCGGCGAGCAGTACTTC. Its translation: CASSTSFGEQYF.

The V call is TRBV23-1, the J call TRBJ2-3; 9 bases match TRBD1. TRBV23-1 is given ORF status, its function remaining uncertain. This CDR3 is built from 16 residues. J lost 7 bases, V lost 0 bases, and 8 bases had no gene match. For the CDR3, the DNA is TGCGCCAGCAGTCAATCGGGGAACAGGGGGCGGAATACGCAGTATTTT. The encoded protein is CASSQSGNRGRNTQYF.

The rearrangement uses TRBV19 and TRBJ1-5; perhaps TRBD1 as D (5 bases). The CDR3 length is 19 residues. V was clipped by 0 bases and J by 6 bases, with 24 bases between them. The germline V gene encodes CDR1 LNHDA and CDR2 SQIVND (reference sequence). Here the CDR3 reads CASSIDRFSGTTAFQPQHF. Written as DNA, the CDR3 is TGTGCCAGTAGTATAGATCGGTTTAGTGGGACCACCGCATTTCAGCCCCAGCATTTT.

There are a few counts of this clonotype. The chain employs TRBV4-1 and TRBJ1-5, with D unresolved. The germline V gene encodes CDR1 MGHRA and CDR2 YSYEKL. The CDR3 runs to 14 residues. Trimming shortened V by 2 bases and J by 6 bases, and 11 bases separated the two germline ends. DNA for the CDR3: TGCGCCAGCAGCCAACCCGGGAGAATTCAGCCCCAGCATTTT. Its protein is CASSQPGRIQPQHF.

The chain uses TRBV7-2 and TRBJ2-7; TRBD2 matches at 7 bases. CDR1 SGHTA and CDR2 FQGNSA come from the germline V gene. J lost 2 bases, V lost 2 bases, and 3 bases had no gene match. This CDR3 contains 14 residues. The CDR3 coding sequence is TGTGCCAGCAGCTTAATCAGCGGGGCCTACGAGCAGTACTTC. Translation: CASSLISGAYEQYF.

This chain joins TRBV4-1 and TRBJ1-4; 8 bases are shared with TRBD1. The V gene end was trimmed by 4 bases and the J gene end by 7 bases; junction bases not matched to a gene: 11. The CDR3 is 16 residues long. Germline values: CDR1 MGHRA, CDR2 YSYEKL. CDR3 coding DNA: TGCGCCAGCAGCCCAGCGACAGGGGATGTAGGTGAAAAACTGTTTTTT. Protein: CASSPATGDVGEKLFF.

This clonotype was detected a few times. The chain carries TRBV7-2 and TRBJ2-7; weak D call: TRBD1 (5 bases). V was pared by 7 bases and J by 2 bases, with 15 bases between. Germline V gene data show CDR1 as SGHTA and CDR2 as FQGNSA. The CDR3 is 14 amino acids. DNA of the CDR3: TGTGCCAGCATGGGGCCAGGGTACACCTACGAGCAGTACTTC. Amino acids: CASMGPGYTYEQYF.

The chain links TRBV4-1 to TRBJ2-5; D is undetermined. Germline-derived CDR1 and CDR2 are MGHRA and YSYEKL. The length of the CDR3 is 14 residues. The V gene lost 1 base and the J gene lost 2 bases, with 8 bases spanning the gap. The CDR3 loop is CASSQVPGQETQYF. The CDR3, as DNA: TGCGCCAGCAGCCAAGTTCCGGGTCAAGAGACCCAGTACTTC.

A few counts support this clonotype. The rearrangement uses TRBV19 and TRBJ2-1, with D possibly being TRBD1 or TRBD2 (5 bases each). Germline assignment: CDR1 LNHDA and CDR2 SQIVND (reference sequence). V was pared by 6 bases and J by 7 bases, with 10 bases between. CDR3 size: 12 residues. The CDR3 coding sequence is TGTGCCAGTAGGATTGGGGGTAATGAGCAGTTCTTC. It encodes CASRIGGNEQFF.

J is TRBJ2-7 and V is TRBV7-2; D possibly corresponds to TRBD1 (6 bases). CDR3 size: 15 residues. The V gene lost 3 bases and the J gene lost 4 bases, with 16 bases spanning the gap. The V gene's germline CDR1 is SGHTA and CDR2 FQGNSA. The CDR3 DNA is TGTGCCAGCAGCTTTAATCCCAGGGGCAAATACGAGCAGTACTTC. It codes for CASSFNPRGKYEQYF.

This clonotype was seen only a few times. The chain recombines TRBV6-5 with TRBJ1-6; D remains ambiguous. Trimming removed 5 bases at V and 5 bases at J, with 7 bases between. The CDR3 extends over 13 amino acids. CDR1 and CDR2 (germline): MNHEY, SVGAGI. For the CDR3, the DNA is TGTGCCAGCAGTACCCCCAATAATTCACCCCTCCACTTT. This translates into CASSTPNNSPLHF.

The J gene is TRBJ1-1, the V gene TRBV20-1; unclear D gene. The CDR3 has 12 amino acids. Trimming took 1 base from V and 5 from J, leaving 8 bases between them. Germline V CDR1 and CDR2: DFQATT, SNEGSKA (reference sequence). The CDR3 protein is CSARGDRTEAFF. Here the CDR3 DNA reads TGCAGTGCTAGAGGGGATAGGACTGAAGCTTTCTTT.

The chain couples TRBV6-1 to TRBJ2-5; 12 bases line up with TRBD1. CDR3 length: 16 residues. CDR1 is MNHNS, CDR2 SASEGT, per germline. Unmatched junction bases numbered 5, after V lost 6 bases and J lost 0 bases. CDR3 sequence (DNA): TGTGCCAGCAGGAGGGGGACAGGGGGCTACCAAGAGACCCAGTACTTC. Protein product: CASRRGTGGYQETQYF.

The chain recombines TRBV9 with TRBJ2-7; TRBD2 matches at 7 bases. In germline, CDR1 is SGDLS, CDR2 YYNGEE. CDR3 length equals 13 residues. V lost 0 bases and J lost 8; bases outside the gene matches: 5. CDR3: CASSVGGLTKQYF. The CDR3 region has the DNA TGTGCCAGCAGCGTAGGGGGACTAACGAAGCAGTACTTC.

This clonotype was counted a few times. The chain uses TRBV27 and TRBJ1-1; D gene unclear. The CDR3 is 16 amino acids. CDR1 and CDR2 from the germline V gene are MNHEY and SMNVEV (reference sequence). Trimming pared 7 bases from V and 4 bases from J, leaving 22 bases between. CDR3 bases: TGTGCCAGCAACTCGGTTGCCCTGTCCGCGGGCACTGAAGCTTTCTTT. Residues: CASNSVALSAGTEAFF.

The chain carries TRBV7-9 and TRBJ2-6, with D possibly being TRBD2 (5 bases). The V gene's germline CDR1 is SEHNR and CDR2 FQNEAQ (reference sequence). This CDR3 has 16 amino acids. V dropped 6 bases and J dropped 0 bases, with 12 bases sitting between them. CDR3 region: CASRLGSGSGANVLTF. The CDR3 DNA follows: TGTGCCAGCAGACTAGGTTCTGGCTCTGGGGCCAACGTCCTGACTTTC.

The chain is built from TRBV6-5 and TRBJ2-3; 9 nucleotides align to TRBD2. The CDR3 has 14 residues. The germline V gene encodes CDR1 MNHEY and CDR2 SVGAGI. With V trimmed by 8 bases and J by 2 bases, 5 bases remained unmatched. The CDR3 is CASAGGGATDTQYF. CDR3 in DNA: TGTGCCAGCGCGGGCGGGGGGGCCACAGATACGCAGTATTTT.

This clonotype was recorded at least ten times. This chain uses TRBV18 with TRBJ2-2, with D possibly TRBD1 on 5 matching bases. The CDR3 totals 17 residues. CDR1 and CDR2 (germline): KGHSH, LQKENI. V lost 2 bases and J lost 6, with 19 bases in between. CDR3 sequence (DNA): TGTGCCAGCTCACCAGGGGTAAGACAGAAGATTGCCGGGGAGCTGTTTTTT. Its translation is CASSPGVRQKIAGELFF.

This clonotype was picked up a small number of times. The chain is built from TRBV7-2 and TRBJ1-2, with D perhaps TRBD1 (6 bases). The CDR3 runs 15 residues. With 5 bases removed from V and 4 bases from J, the gap between germline ends came to 17 bases. CDR1 SGHTA and CDR2 FQGNSA come from the germline V gene. CDR3 bases: TGTGCCAGCAGCGACTACCGGGACACCCTCTATGGCTACACCTTC. Encoded protein: CASSDYRDTLYGYTF.

A few counts support this clonotype. The rearrangement links TRBV29-1 to TRBJ2-7, with 7 bases aligning to TRBD1. This CDR3 has 16 residues. Germline V gene data show CDR1 as SQVTM and CDR2 as ANQGSEA. The J segment lost 2 bases and the V segment lost 5 bases, leaving 15 bases of the junction unmatched. In DNA form, the CDR3 reads TGCAGCGTTCGGGGACAGCCAGTCGGGTTAACCTACGAGCAGTACTTC. This translates into CSVRGQPVGLTYEQYF.

The chain links TRBV20-1 to TRBJ1-3; D is ambiguous. The germline V gene encodes CDR1 DFQATT and CDR2 SNEGSKA (reference sequence). V lost 6 bases, J lost 1 base, and 19 bases lay in between. The CDR3 extends over 16 amino acids. The CDR3 loop is CSARGGVFGSGNTIYF. The CDR3 nucleotides read TGCAGTGCCCGGGGAGGAGTGTTCGGGTCTGGAAACACCATATATTTT.

There are many counts of this clonotype. The V gene is TRBV7-9, the J gene TRBJ2-7; D assignment may be TRBD1 or TRBD2 (5 bases each). Germline loops: CDR1 SEHNR, CDR2 FQNEAQ (reference sequence). This CDR3 spans 13 amino acids. V lost 2 bases and J 3 bases, leaving 8 bases between the germline ends. CDR3 DNA: TGTGCCAGCAGCTTACGGGGCAGCTACGAGCAGTACGTC. It codes for CASSLRGSYEQYV.

This clonotype appeared a few times. Being one base from a much bigger clone, this may be a read error. The chain links TRBV18 to TRBJ1-4, with D uncertain. The ends were cut back, 5 bases at V and 8 bases at J, with 12 bases in the middle. The germline V gene has CDR1 KGHSH and CDR2 LQKENI. CDR3 length: 13 residues. The CDR3 DNA reads TGTGCCAGCTCAACAAGAGGGTACGAAAAACTGTTTTTT. It is translated as CASSTRGYEKLFF.

This clonotype was counted between two and nine times. V is TRBV6-2 or TRBV6-3 and J is TRBJ2-2; TRBD2 matches at 10 bases. V was clipped by 5 bases and J by 0 bases; unmatched bases: 15. Germline lookup yields CDR1 MNHEY and CDR2 SVGEGT. CDR3 size: 20 residues. CDR3 sequence (DNA): TGTGCCAGCAGTCAACCTTTAGCGGGGGGCCTATTCGCGAACACCGGGGAGCTGTTTTTT. Amino acid sequence: CASSQPLAGGLFANTGELFF.

This clonotype occurred many times. This rearrangement joins TRBV7-9 to TRBJ2-4, with TRBD1 matching over 9 bases. The CDR3 has 15 residues. The V gene end was trimmed by 5 bases and the J gene end by 8 bases; junction bases not matched to a gene: 10. Germline V gene sequence: CDR1 SEHNR, CDR2 FQNEAQ (reference sequence). This CDR3 reads CASSPPGQGVYIQYF. Here the CDR3 DNA reads TGTGCCAGCAGCCCGCCGGGACAGGGAGTTTACATTCAGTACTTC.

This clonotype appeared a few times. The rearrangement uses TRBV6-2 or TRBV6-3 and TRBJ2-7; 9 bases align to TRBD2. This CDR3 region has 12 residues. Per the germline V gene, CDR1 is MNHEY and CDR2 is SVGEGT. Trimming cost V 7 bases and J 3 bases; bases outside gene matches: 1. The CDR3, as DNA: TGTGCCAGCACTAGCGGGGTCTACGAGCAGTACTTC. Protein: CASTSGVYEQYF.